One sample yielded the 32 T cell receptor beta chains listed below, sequenced in a study of control samples from healthy donors and cancer patients. Repertoires were generated with immunoSEQ multiplex PCR, while TCRdb's copy carries only in-frame clones and drops some. Of 400,000 to 450,000 clones listed, 80% to 95% are singletons. Sample: PBMCs. The source of these receptors is a man aged 35 to 55 with head and neck cancer.

The V call is TRBV2, the J call TRBJ2-3; 13 bases are a match to TRBD2. V lost 10 bases to trimming and J lost 7 bases; unmatched junction nucleotides: 14. The CDR3 extends over 16 amino acids. Germline loops: CDR1 SNHLY, CDR2 FYNNEI. This chain's CDR3 is CATKKGLAGLAHTQYF. CDR3 DNA sequence: TGTGCCACTAAGAAGGGACTAGCGGGATTGGCTCATACGCAGTATTTT.

V is TRBV19 and J is TRBJ1-2; no firm D call. V lost 7 bases and J lost 4, with 19 bases in between. The CDR3 spans 15 residues. Per germline, CDR1 LNHDA and CDR2 SQIVND (reference sequence). This CDR3 reads CASNRRDITGYGYTF. CDR3 bases: TGTGCCAGTAATCGGAGAGACATAACGGGCTATGGCTACACCTTC.

The rearrangement uses TRBV4-3 and TRBJ1-2; D ambiguous. Trimming removed 1 base at V and 4 bases at J, with 13 bases between. CDR1 LGHNA and CDR2 YSLEER come from the germline V gene. This CDR3 region has 15 residues. CDR3 sequence: CASSQGPASGYGYTF. In nucleotides, the CDR3 is TGCGCCAGCAGCCAAGGTCCCGCAAGTGGCTATGGCTACACCTTC.

This chain joins TRBV7-6 and TRBJ2-2, with a tentative D call TRBD2 (5 bases). The CDR3 has 14 residues. The germline V and J ends were trimmed by 3 bases and 4 bases, with 9 bases remaining between them. CDR1 and CDR2 (germline): SGHVS, FNYEAQ. CDR3 in amino acids: CASSFRTSTGELFF. The CDR3 region has the DNA TGTGCCAGCAGCTTCCGGACTTCCACCGGGGAGCTGTTTTTT.

In DNA, the CDR3 is TGCAGTGCTAGCTCGCGGACTGAAGCTTTCTTT. Its protein product is CSASSRTEAFF. V gene TRBV20-1 combines with J gene TRBJ1-1, with D hard to call. Germline V lookup: CDR1 DFQATT, CDR2 SNEGSKA (reference sequence). V was trimmed by 3 bases and J by 5 bases, leaving 7 bases between them. The length of the CDR3 is 11 residues.

This sequence joins TRBV10-2 and TRBJ2-7; D remains ambiguous. Germline V gene lookup returns CDR1 WSHSY and CDR2 SAAADI. V was cut by 7 bases and J by 1 base, with 11 bases left in between. There are 13 residues in the CDR3. The CDR3 DNA follows: TGCGCCAGCATGGATCGGATATCCTACGAGCAGTACTTC. As protein: CASMDRISYEQYF.

This clone has just a few counts. The rearrangement joins TRBV19 to TRBJ2-5; D call uncertain. The CDR3 length is 13 residues. Germline V CDR1 and CDR2: LNHDA, SQIVND (reference sequence). Trimming left V 6 bases short and J 1 base short, with 9 bases between. As DNA, the CDR3 is TGTGCCAGTAGACAGCTTCTCCAAGAGACCCAGTACTTC. Its protein product is CASRQLLQETQYF.

The chain is built from TRBV19 and TRBJ2-7, with D perhaps matching TRBD2 (6 bases). This CDR3 spans 13 amino acids. CDR1 LNHDA and CDR2 SQIVND come from the germline V gene (reference sequence). Trimming took off 4 bases at V and 3 bases at J, with 10 bases between the two ends. CDR3 amino acids: CASSTGTLYEQYF. CDR3 nucleotide sequence: TGTGCCAGTAGTACCGGGACTCTCTACGAGCAGTACTTC.

The CDR3 reads CASSLARYRESPTEAFF. The CDR3 DNA reads TGTGCCAGCAGCTTGGCCAGGTACAGGGAATCTCCGACTGAAGCTTTCTTT. The genes are TRBV5-4 and TRBJ1-1; weak D call: TRBD1 (6 bases). The CDR3 has 17 amino acids. Germline CDR1 and CDR2: SGHNT and YYREEE (reference sequence). Trimming stripped 0 bases from V and 5 bases from J, with 20 bases between.

The rearrangement uses TRBV19 and TRBJ2-3; D unresolved. The CDR3 totals 14 residues. V was cut by 5 bases and J by 0 bases, with 9 bases left in between. Germline V gives CDR1 LNHDA, CDR2 SQIVND (reference sequence). In DNA, the CDR3 is TGTGCCAGTAGTCTAGGTTTTAGCACAGATACGCAGTATTTT. This sequence encodes CASSLGFSTDTQYF.

This clone was detected once. The CDR3 DNA reads TGTGCCAGCAGCTTAGTACTAGCGGGAGGTACGGACAATGAGCAGTTCTTC. It codes for CASSLVLAGGTDNEQFF. The chain couples TRBV7-9 to TRBJ2-1; 12 nucleotides agree with TRBD2. V dropped 1 base and J dropped 5; count of bases not matched to a gene: 6. The CDR3 sequence is 17 residues long. Germline-derived CDR1 and CDR2 are SEHNR and FQNEAQ (reference sequence). Together with reference TRBV7-9 and TRBJ2-1, the CDR3 gives the full variable domain: DTGVSQNPRHKITKRGQNVTFRCDPISEHNRLYWYRQTLGQGPEFLTYFQNEAQLEKSRLLSDRFSAERPKGSFSTLEIQRTEQGDSAMYLCASSLVLAGGTDNEQFFGPGTRLTVL.

This chain links TRBV9 with TRBJ2-7; TRBD1 matches at 11 bases. The CDR3 runs 15 residues. Germline assignment: CDR1 SGDLS and CDR2 YYNGEE. J lost 3 bases, V lost 4 bases, and 6 bases had no gene match. CDR3 in amino acids: CASSPQGTGGYEQYF. The CDR3, as DNA: TGTGCCAGCAGCCCCCAAGGGACAGGGGGCTACGAGCAGTACTTC.

The chain uses TRBV6-1 and TRBJ2-5, with D possibly being TRBD1 or TRBD2 (5 bases each). This CDR3 is 16 amino acids long. With 4 bases removed from V and 1 base from J, the gap between germline ends came to 16 bases. Germline assignment: CDR1 MNHNS and CDR2 SASEGT. This CDR3 is CASSGSRDGRQETQYF. Here the CDR3 DNA reads TGTGCCAGCAGTGGATCCCGGGACGGCCGCCAAGAGACCCAGTACTTC.

Comments on this clone: Other DNA sequences in this specimen translate into the identical CDR3. The chain links TRBV5-1 to TRBJ1-1; TRBD1 matches 9 bases. CDR3 length: 14 amino acids. Germline CDR1 reads SGHRS; CDR2 reads YFSETQ. Trimming removed 3 bases from V and 5 bases from J; junction bases left unmatched: 5. The CDR3 spells CASSSLTGGTEAFF. In nucleotides, the CDR3 is TGCGCCAGCAGCTCCCTGACAGGGGGGACTGAAGCTTTCTTT.

V is TRBV5-5 and J is TRBJ1-1; D call uncertain. V lost 0 bases to trimming and J lost 0 bases, with 15 bases between them. This CDR3 is built from 17 residues. The germline V gene encodes CDR1 SGHKS and CDR2 YYEKEE (reference sequence). CDR3 in DNA: TGTGCCAGCAGCTTGGTCGGTTCTGAAGGAATGAACACTGAAGCTTTCTTT. Protein sequence: CASSLVGSEGMNTEAFF. The variable domain in full, completed from reference TRBV5-5 and TRBJ1-1, reads DAGVTQSPTHLIKTRGQQVTLRCSPISGHKSVSWYQQVLGQGPQFIFQYYEKEERGRGNFPDRFSARQFPNYSSELNVNALLLGDSALYLCASSLVGSEGMNTEAFFGQGTRLTVV.

The V call is TRBV11-1, the J call TRBJ2-7; a possible D gene is TRBD1 (6 bases). The germline V gene has CDR1 SGHAT and CDR2 FQDESV (reference sequence). This CDR3 is built from 12 residues. V gave up 5 bases and J gave up 5 bases, with 10 bases separating them. CDR3 region: CASSLQGHEQYF. Here the CDR3 DNA reads TGTGCCAGCAGCCTACAGGGACACGAGCAGTACTTC.

The CDR3 protein is CSDGLAGSYNEQFF. In DNA, the CDR3 is TGCAGCGACGGACTAGCGGGATCCTACAATGAGCAGTTCTTC. The chain carries TRBV29-1 and TRBJ2-1, with TRBD2 matching over 12 bases. The CDR3 runs to 14 residues. Germline values: CDR1 SQVTM, CDR2 ANQGSEA. The junction had 2 bases not matched to a gene; V was cut back by 7 bases and J by 1 base.

J is TRBJ1-3 and V is TRBV28; possible D gene TRBD1, 5 bases. Germline CDR1 is MDHEN and CDR2 is SYDVKM. The CDR3 runs 13 residues. Trimming removed 5 bases from V and 2 bases from J, with 7 bases in between. The CDR3 DNA is TGTGCCAGCAGTCCGGGGCCTGGAAACACCATATATTTT. Protein sequence: CASSPGPGNTIYF.

This clone appeared a single time. The V gene is TRBV19, the J gene TRBJ2-1; 10 positions match TRBD2. V lost 3 bases, J lost 5 bases, and 10 bases stayed unmatched. CDR1 and CDR2 from the germline V gene are LNHDA and SQIVND (reference sequence). This CDR3 comprises 17 residues. This CDR3 reads CASSMGKREGPDNEQFF. CDR3 nucleotide sequence: TGTGCCAGTAGTATGGGGAAGCGGGAGGGCCCCGACAATGAGCAGTTCTTC.

The chain carries TRBV7-2 and TRBJ2-7; D ambiguous. V gave up 7 bases and J gave up 2 bases, with 12 bases separating them. CDR1 and CDR2 (germline): SGHTA, FQGNSA. The CDR3 sequence is 13 residues long. The CDR3 region is CASTQTGPYEQYF. The CDR3 coding sequence is TGTGCCAGCACACAGACCGGGCCCTACGAGCAGTACTTC.

This chain's CDR3 is CASSVVEVGGMNTEAFF. DNA for the CDR3: TGTGCCAGCAGCGTAGTCGAAGTGGGGGGAATGAACACTGAAGCTTTCTTT. The chain has TRBV9 and TRBJ1-1; weak D call: TRBD1 (5 bases). The CDR3 has 17 amino acids. V was clipped by 0 bases and J by 0 bases, with 15 bases between them. CDR1 and CDR2 (germline): SGDLS, YYNGEE.

V usage is TRBV5-6 and J usage is TRBJ2-1, with D possibly matching TRBD2 (6 bases). V lost 2 bases and J lost 4, with 16 bases in between. The CDR3 runs 16 residues. CDR1 is SGHDT, CDR2 YYEEEE, per germline. The CDR3 DNA sequence: TGTGCCAGCAGCTTTTACGGAGGGGCGGAATACAATGAGCAGTTCTTC. Protein sequence: CASSFYGGAEYNEQFF.

The chain uses TRBV28 and TRBJ1-6; D gene uncertain. Germline CDR1 reads MDHEN; CDR2 reads SYDVKM. This CDR3 region has 16 residues. With 3 bases removed from V and 7 bases from J, the gap between germline ends came to 16 bases. The CDR3 DNA sequence: TGTGCCAGCAGTTTGTTAAGCACACAAAGGAATTCACCCCTCCACTTT. Its protein is CASSLLSTQRNSPLHF. Full variable domain (rest looked up from reference TRBV28 and TRBJ1-6): DVKVTQSSRYLVKRTGEKVFLECVQDMDHENMFWYRQDPGLGLRLIYFSYDVKMKEKGDIPEGYSVSREKKERFSLILESASTNQTSMYLCASSLLSTQRNSPLHFGNGTRLTVT.

Only one count was recorded for this clone. Other DNA sequences within the sample encode an identical CDR3. The V call is TRBV5-1, the J call TRBJ2-7; D tentatively reads TRBD1 or TRBD2 (5 bases each). Germline CDR1 reads SGHRS; CDR2 reads YFSETQ. V lost 3 bases, J lost 0 bases, and 7 bases lay in between. The CDR3 has 13 amino acids. CDR3 sequence: CASSSGTSYEQYF. The CDR3 DNA reads TGCGCCAGCAGCTCAGGGACCTCCTACGAGCAGTACTTC. The full variable domain, completed using reference TRBV5-1 and TRBJ2-7, is KAGVTQTPRYLIKTRGQQVTLSCSPISGHRSVSWYQQTPGQGLQFLFEYFSETQRNKGNFPGRFSGRQFSNSRSEMNVSTLELGDSALYLCASSSGTSYEQYFGPGTRLTVT.

This clone has more than one count but fewer than ten. This chain connects TRBV18 to TRBJ2-7; TRBD2 agrees at 7 bases. V dropped 1 base and J dropped 4; count of bases not matched to a gene: 7. Germline values: CDR1 KGHSH, CDR2 LQKENI. The CDR3 has 15 residues. This CDR3 is CASSPRAGVAYEQYF. The CDR3 coding sequence is TGTGCCAGCTCACCACGGGCGGGGGTTGCGTACGAGCAGTACTTC.

This clone appeared a single time. The V gene is TRBV6-5, the J gene TRBJ2-7; D unresolved. V was trimmed by 5 bases and J by 2 bases, leaving 13 bases between them. Germline V gives CDR1 MNHEY, CDR2 SVGAGI. This CDR3 has 14 residues. CDR3 sequence: CASSPTPFTYEQYF. The CDR3 DNA is TGTGCCAGCAGTCCGACACCGTTCACCTACGAGCAGTACTTC.

The rearrangement links TRBV5-1 to TRBJ1-4; D is uncertain. The CDR3 sequence is 15 residues long. Germline V gives CDR1 SGHRS, CDR2 YFSETQ. Trimming shortened V by 2 bases and J by 4 bases, and 12 bases separated the two germline ends. This CDR3 is CASSFSQRSNEKLFF. The CDR3 DNA is TGCGCCAGCAGCTTCAGTCAGCGGAGTAATGAAAAACTGTTTTTT.

The gene calls are TRBV7-2 and TRBJ2-5; 7 positions match TRBD2. The ends lost 1 base at V and 2 bases at J; junction bases unmatched: 7. Per germline, CDR1 SGHTA and CDR2 FQGNSA. The CDR3 runs 16 residues. For the CDR3, the DNA is TGTGCCAGCAGCTTAGGCTCACTAGCGAGGCAAGAGACCCAGTACTTC. Protein product: CASSLGSLARQETQYF.

The chain is built from TRBV6-2 or TRBV6-3 and TRBJ2-1; 9 nucleotides match TRBD2. The junction had 6 bases not matched to a gene; V was cut back by 2 bases and J by 7 bases. Germline CDR1 and CDR2: MNHEY and SVGEGT. This CDR3 is 15 amino acids long. The CDR3 DNA reads as TGTGCCAGCAGTTACCGCGGGGGGGCCCGTAATGAGCAGTTCTTC. Protein: CASSYRGGARNEQFF.

This chain uses TRBV27 with TRBJ2-3; 9 bases map to TRBD1. V lost 5 bases to trimming and J lost 2 bases; unmatched junction nucleotides: 5. The CDR3 runs to 15 residues. The germline V gene has CDR1 MNHEY and CDR2 SMNVEV (reference sequence). This chain's CDR3 is CASSIRDRDTDTQYF. The CDR3 bases are TGTGCCAGCAGTATCCGGGACAGGGACACAGATACGCAGTATTTT.

The chain employs TRBV30 and TRBJ1-5; the D is unclear. Trimming pared 2 bases from V and 0 bases from J, leaving 17 bases between. The CDR3 consists of 17 residues. CDR1 and CDR2 from the germline V gene are GTSNPN and SVGIG (reference sequence). The CDR3 DNA reads TGTGCCTGGAGTCCCGCGCGGACGGTTTATAGCAATCAGCCCCAGCATTTT. The encoded protein is CAWSPARTVYSNQPQHF.

V and J are TRBV6-5 and TRBJ2-5, with a possible D match to TRBD2 (6 bases). V shed 5 bases and J shed 1 base, with 8 bases lying between them. The CDR3 has 13 amino acids. Looked up from germline, CDR1 is MNHEY and CDR2 is SVGAGI. CDR3 protein: CASSQTSQETQYF. CDR3 coding DNA: TGTGCCAGCAGTCAGACTAGCCAAGAGACCCAGTACTTC.